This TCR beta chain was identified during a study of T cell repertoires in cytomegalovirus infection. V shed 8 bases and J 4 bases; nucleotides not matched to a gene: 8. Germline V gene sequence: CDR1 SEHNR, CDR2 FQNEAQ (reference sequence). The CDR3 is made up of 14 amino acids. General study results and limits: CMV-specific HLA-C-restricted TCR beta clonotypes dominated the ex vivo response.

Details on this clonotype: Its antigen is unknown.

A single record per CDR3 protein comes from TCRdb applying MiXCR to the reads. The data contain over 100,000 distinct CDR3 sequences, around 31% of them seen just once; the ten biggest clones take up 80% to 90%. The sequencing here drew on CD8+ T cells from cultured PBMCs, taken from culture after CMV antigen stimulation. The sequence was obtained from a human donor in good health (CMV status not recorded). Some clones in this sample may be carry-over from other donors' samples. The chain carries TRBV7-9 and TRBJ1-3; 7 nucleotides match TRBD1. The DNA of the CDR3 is TGTGCCAGCGGCAAGACAGGGAGCGGAAACACCATATATTTT. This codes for CASGKTGSGNTIYF.